Listed below are T cell receptor beta chains from one sample, sequenced in a study of vaccination and CD4 T cells after COVID-19. Antigen specificity for these receptors is unknown. From the PCR reads, TCRdb called clonotypes with MiXCR, one entry per CDR3 protein. This table holds about 20,000 distinct CDR3 sequences, 43% found once. The sequencing sample was made of CD4+ T cells from blood, cultured in vitro. Receptors originate from a human donor who had recovered from COVID-19. Both conserved end residues are part of each CDR3. A D gene is named only where the DNA matches it firmly. Not every row has a clone size; where given, it reads once, few, many or a size class.

clone_size d_call j_call v_call cdr3_nt cdr3_aa
NA NA TRBJ2-5 TRBV12-5 TGTGCTAGTGGTTTGATACAACCGGGGGTGGAGACCCAGTACTTC CASGLIQPGVETQYF
few NA TRBJ1-5 TRBV18 TGTGCCAGCTCACCAAGAGTAACAGGGCCTGAGCAGCCCCAGCATTTT CASSPRVTGPEQPQHF
NA NA TRBJ2-7 TRBV20-1 TGCAGTGCTAGAGAAAGATACGAGCAGTACTTC CSARERYEQYF
few TRBD1 TRBJ2-5 TRBV12-3/TRBV12-4 TGTGCCAGCAGTTTAGACCGGGACAGGGGGCGGCTGGAGACCCAGTACTTC CASSLDRDRGRLETQYF
NA TRBD2 TRBJ2-3 TRBV5-1 TGCGCCAGCAGCTTAGGGACCCTGGCGGGGGGGATCGCAGATACGCAGTATTTT CASSLGTLAGGIADTQYF
few NA TRBJ2-3 TRBV6-1 TGTGCCAGCAGTGCGAGCATTAGGGGCCCAGATACGCAGTATTTT CASSASIRGPDTQYF
large NA TRBJ1-5 TRBV6-1 TGTGCCAGCAGTGCGACCCAGCAGGGCTTTAACCAGCCCCAGCATTTT CASSATQQGFNQPQHF
few TRBD2 TRBJ2-3 TRBV7-8 TGTGCCAGCAGCTTGTTAGCGGGAGGGCCCACAGATACGCAGTATTTT CASSLLAGGPTDTQYF
NA NA TRBJ1-2 TRBV4-2 TGTGCCAGCAGCCAAGATCTGGCAGATCCCCTGGGCTACACCTTC CASSQDLADPLGYTF
few NA TRBJ1-2 TRBV6-5 TGTGCCAGCAGTTTTCGGGGGGGCAAGGGCTATGGCTACACCTTC CASSFRGGKGYGYTF
NA NA TRBJ1-5 TRBV6-1 TGTGCCAGCAGTGAATTCGGAGGTTTTAGCAATCAGCCCCAGCATTTT CASSEFGGFSNQPQHF
NA NA TRBJ2-5 TRBV7-8 TGTGCCAGCAGCTTACGTCGCAGGGGTGAGACCCAGTACTTC CASSLRRRGETQYF
few TRBD2 TRBJ2-2 TRBV20-1 TGCAGTGCTAGGCGTCGTAGGCTAGCGGCGAACACCGGGGAGCTGTTTTTT CSARRRRLAANTGELFF
NA NA TRBJ2-3 TRBV24-1 TGTGCCACCAGGCGCAGACCGATCGAAAGCACAGATACGCAGTATTTT CATRRRPIESTDTQYF
few NA TRBJ1-5 TRBV2 TGTGCCAGCAGCCCAAACAGGGCATTGAATAGCAATCAGCCCCAGCATTTT CASSPNRALNSNQPQHF
NA TRBD1 TRBJ1-2 TRBV18 TGTGCCAGCTCACCGGGACAGGGTGTTGACTATGGCTACACCTTC CASSPGQGVDYGYTF
few TRBD1 TRBJ2-3 TRBV4-1 TGCGCCAGCAGCCAAGACTGGACAGGGTTTACGCAGTATTTT CASSQDWTGFTQYF
NA NA TRBJ2-7 TRBV18 TGTGCCAGCTCACCGATTAGCTCCTACGAGCAGTACTTC CASSPISSYEQYF
few NA TRBJ1-1 TRBV20-1 TGCAGTGCTAGTTTGGCAGCGTTGGGGAACACTGAAGCTTTCTTT CSASLAALGNTEAFF
NA TRBD1 TRBJ2-7 TRBV6-2/TRBV6-3 TGTGCCAGCAGGGGGACAGGGGGCCCCTACGAGCAGTACTTC CASRGTGGPYEQYF
NA NA TRBJ1-2 TRBV5-6 TGTGCCAGCAGCGAGGTCGGCTATGGCTACACCTTC CASSEVGYGYTF
NA TRBD2 TRBJ2-2 TRBV25-1 TGTGCCAGCAGTGATAGCGGGAGGGCGAACACCGGGGAGCTGTTTTTT CASSDSGRANTGELFF
NA TRBD1 TRBJ2-1 TRBV11-2 TGTGCCAGCAGCCCGAGCGGCAGGGGGCAGTCGGGGCAGTTCTTC CASSPSGRGQSGQFF
NA NA TRBJ1-2 TRBV6-2/TRBV6-3 TGTGCCAGCAGCTGGGTTGGGGTAAAAAACTATGGCTACACCTTC CASSWVGVKNYGYTF
NA NA TRBJ2-7 TRBV9 TGTGCCAGCAGCGCGACAGGTCAGAGCTACGAGCAGTACTTC CASSATGQSYEQYF
few TRBD1 TRBJ1-6 TRBV7-2 TGTGCCAGCAGCTTAGATCAGGGGGCGAATTCACCCCTCCACTTT CASSLDQGANSPLHF
few NA TRBJ1-2 TRBV19 TGTGCCAGTAGTAGATCTAACTATGGCTACACCTTC CASSRSNYGYTF
once NA TRBJ2-1 TRBV6-5 TGTGCCAGCAGTTACGGGGCCCGGGTGGGGAAAAACAATGAGCAGTTCTTC CASSYGARVGKNNEQFF
NA TRBD2 TRBJ2-2 TRBV9 TGTGCCAGCAGCGTAGCAGGTAGCGGGGCGACCGGGGAGCTGTTTTTT CASSVAGSGATGELFF
few NA TRBJ2-4 TRBV7-8 TGTGCCAGCAGCTTTCGGGCCAAAAACATTCAGTACTTC CASSFRAKNIQYF
NA NA TRBJ2-7 TRBV12-5 TGTGCTAGTGGTTCGGGCTTGCCGGGCAACTACGAGCAGTACTTC CASGSGLPGNYEQYF
NA NA TRBJ1-2 TRBV29-1 TGCAGCACCGAACGTACAGGGACCTCCCGTGGCTACACCTTC CSTERTGTSRGYTF
few NA TRBJ2-5 TRBV6-1 TGTGCCAGCAGCAGATGGCCTAGCGCTTACCAAGAGACCCAGTACTTC CASSRWPSAYQETQYF
NA TRBD1 TRBJ1-5 TRBV20-1 TGCAGTGCTAGAGAGGGACAGCAACTCAATCAGCCCCAGCATTTT CSAREGQQLNQPQHF
NA NA TRBJ2-7 TRBV6-2/TRBV6-3 TGTGCCAGCAATACCAACTACGAGCAGTACTTC CASNTNYEQYF
NA NA TRBJ1-2 TRBV28 TGTGCCAGCGTAAGTGGGGGGCGGAACTATGGCTACACCTTC CASVSGGRNYGYTF
NA NA TRBJ2-5 TRBV12-3/TRBV12-4 TGTGCCAGCAGCCAAGGGGAGACCCAGTACTTC CASSQGETQYF
NA TRBD1 TRBJ2-7 TRBV2 TGTGCCAGCACAGGGACAGGGGGTACGTGGCAGTACTTC CASTGTGGTWQYF
NA NA TRBJ1-5 TRBV20-1 TGCAGTGCCGCCCAAATAAAGACAGCCAATCAGCCCCAGCATTTT CSAAQIKTANQPQHF
NA NA TRBJ2-6 TRBV24-1 TGTGCCACCAGTCCGGACAGAAGGTCTGGGGCCAACGTCCTGACTTTC CATSPDRRSGANVLTF
NA NA TRBJ2-7 TRBV29-1 TGCAGCGTTGAATTGGATAGGAGCTCCTACGAGCAGTACTTC CSVELDRSSYEQYF
NA NA TRBJ2-7 TRBV18 TGTGCCAGCTCACCACCCGCCGGCGGTTCCTACGAGCAGTACTTC CASSPPAGGSYEQYF
NA NA TRBJ2-3 TRBV28 TGTGCCAGCAGTCTACGAGGCCCGGATACGCAGTATTTT CASSLRGPDTQYF
NA NA TRBJ1-1 TRBV15 TGTGCCACCAGCAGAGGGGACACGACATCGAGCACTGAAGCTTTCTTT CATSRGDTTSSTEAFF